Each of the 20 T cell receptor beta chains below was sequenced from the same sample in a study of cytomegalovirus exposure and HLA in healthy donors. The PCR made use of 60 Vbeta and 13 Jbeta primers. Using immunoSEQ multiplex PCR, the repertoire was profiled, and TCRdb retains in-frame clones only, with some absent. Seen here are under 200,000 clones, around 78% observed once, and the top ten hold roughly 15%. Sequencing was done on a sample of PBMCs. These receptors were collected from a woman aged 25-40 years in good health and CMV-seropositive.

This chain joins TRBV19 and TRBJ1-5; TRBD1 matches 7 bases. Germline V CDR1 and CDR2: LNHDA, SQIVND (reference sequence). The trim removed 2 bases at V and 1 base at J, leaving 8 bases unmatched. This CDR3 is 17 amino acids long. In DNA, the CDR3 is TGTGCCAGTAGTATAAGGGGGCAGCCCTCAAGCAATCAGCCCCAGCATTTT. It translates to CASSIRGQPSSNQPQHF.

This clone was picked up a small number of times. V usage is TRBV21-1 and J usage is TRBJ2-2; TRBD2 is the table's D call and was not checked against the DNA. TRBV21-1 is designated a pseudogene. This CDR3 is 16 amino acids long. The CDR3 reads CASSPLGGAVTGELFF. The CDR3 DNA is TGTGCCAGCAGCCCCCTTGGGGGGGCGGTCACCGGGGAGCTGTTTTTT.

This clone was seen a handful of times. The rearrangement uses TRBV5-4 and TRBJ2-3; D is possibly TRBD2 (5 bases). The CDR3 spans 16 residues. V was shortened by 4 bases and J by 0 bases, with 15 bases between the two germline ends. Germline V gives CDR1 SGHNT, CDR2 YYREEE (reference sequence). The CDR3 region is CASSPFTTTSTDTQYF. The CDR3 coding sequence is TGTGCCAGCAGCCCTTTCACGACTACTAGCACAGATACGCAGTATTTT.

The chain couples TRBV9 to TRBJ1-1; no reliable D call. Germline V gene data show CDR1 as SGDLS and CDR2 as YYNGEE. V lost 4 bases, J lost 2 bases, and 12 bases lay in between. The CDR3 is 14 amino acids. The CDR3 region has the DNA TGTGCCAGCAGCCCTAGAGGCGGAAACACTGAAGCTTTCTTT. The encoded protein is CASSPRGGNTEAFF.

This clone has only one observation. CDR3 coding DNA: TGTGCCAGCAGCTTTTCAGGTGGCCCCCCGGGAAACACCATATATTTT. Translated: CASSFSGGPPGNTIYF. J is TRBJ1-3 and V is TRBV7-8, with D uncertain. CDR1 is SGHVS, CDR2 FQNEAQ, per germline. V shed 3 bases and J shed 4 bases, with 16 bases lying between them. The CDR3 consists of 16 residues.

This chain links TRBV18 with TRBJ2-7; tentatively, D is TRBD1 (5 bases). Trimming stripped 6 bases from V and 1 base from J, with 10 bases between. CDR1 KGHSH and CDR2 LQKENI come from the germline V gene. The CDR3 spans 13 residues. CDR3 loop: CASSSTDSYEQYF. CDR3 DNA sequence: TGTGCCAGCTCCTCGACAGATTCCTACGAGCAGTACTTC. The full variable domain, rest sourced from reference TRBV18 and TRBJ2-7, is NAGVMQNPRHLVRRRGQEARLRCSPMKGHSHVYWYRQLPEEGLKFMVYLQKENIIDESGMPKERFSAEFPKEGPSILRIQQVVRGDSAAYFCASSSTDSYEQYFGPGTRLTVT.

The chain employs TRBV21-1 and TRBJ1-2; TRBD1 reflects the table's D call only, with no check against the DNA. TRBV21-1 is classified as a pseudogene. This CDR3 comprises 17 residues. As DNA, the CDR3 is TGTGCCAGCAGCAACTCTGGACAGGGGCAGGTTGACTATGGCTACACCTTC. Amino acids: CASSNSGQGQVDYGYTF.

In nucleotides, the CDR3 is TGTGCCAGCATTGACAGGCACAACACTGAAGCTTTCTTT. Amino acids: CASIDRHNTEAFF. The rearrangement joins TRBV6-5 to TRBJ1-1; D might be TRBD1 (6 bases). In germline, CDR1 is MNHEY, CDR2 SVGAGI. The CDR3 length is 13 residues. V was pared by 7 bases and J by 2 bases, with 11 bases between.

This sequence joins TRBV10-2 and TRBJ1-3; D is unresolved. Germline loops: CDR1 WSHSY, CDR2 SAAADI. This CDR3 is built from 12 residues. DNA for the CDR3: TGCGCTAGCGCTATCTCTGGAAACACCATATATTTT. Amino acids: CASAISGNTIYF.

This chain uses TRBV5-1 with TRBJ1-6, with a tentative D call TRBD1 (6 bases). Trimming cost V 1 base and J 8 bases, with 13 bases left between them. The CDR3 runs 15 residues. Germline CDR1 reads SGHRS; CDR2 reads YFSETQ. CDR3 residues: CASSLPTGRDSPLHF. DNA for the CDR3: TGCGCCAGCAGCTTGCCGACAGGCAGAGATTCACCCCTCCACTTT.

The V call is TRBV11-2, the J call TRBJ2-1, with no clear D. The CDR3 totals 16 residues. The V gene lost 5 bases and the J gene lost 1 base, with 15 bases spanning the gap. CDR1 is SGHAT and CDR2 is FQNNGV in the germline V gene. CDR3 sequence: CASSPTAFWSYNEQFF. The CDR3 nucleotides are TGTGCCAGCAGCCCCACTGCGTTCTGGTCCTACAATGAGCAGTTCTTC.

The chain uses TRBV7-9 and TRBJ2-1; 7 bases align to TRBD2. CDR3 length: 16 residues. Germline CDR1 is SEHNR and CDR2 is FQNEAQ (reference sequence). The V segment lost 7 bases and the J segment 5 bases; nucleotides outside the gene matches: 14. The CDR3 DNA is TGTGCCAGCACCCCTCGTGGGGGGGGAATCGACAATGAGCAGTTCTTC. It specifies CASTPRGGGIDNEQFF.

The J gene is TRBJ2-1, the V gene TRBV7-2; D uncertain. Per germline, CDR1 SGHTA and CDR2 FQGNSA. CDR3 size: 15 residues. Trimming took off 1 base at V and 0 bases at J, with 7 bases between the two ends. The DNA of the CDR3 is TGTGCCAGCAGCTTAGGCGTTAGCTCCTACAATGAGCAGTTCTTC. It encodes CASSLGVSSYNEQFF.

This clone has only one observation. The rearrangement links TRBV19 to TRBJ2-5; 15 positions agree with TRBD2. The length of the CDR3 is 21 residues. V lost 3 bases, J lost 0 bases, and 14 bases stayed unmatched. The germline CDR1 and CDR2 sequences are LNHDA and SQIVND (reference sequence). The CDR3 here is CASSIAPSLGTSGRYQETQYF. CDR3 in DNA: TGTGCCAGTAGTATCGCACCAAGCCTAGGGACTAGCGGGAGGTACCAAGAGACCCAGTACTTC.

The rearrangement uses TRBV9 and TRBJ2-3, with TRBD2 matching over 7 bases. The CDR3 loop spans 17 amino acids. Germline V gene sequence: CDR1 SGDLS, CDR2 YYNGEE. V lost 4 bases, J lost 0 bases, and 11 bases stayed unmatched. CDR3 nucleotides: TGTGCCAGCAGCTTACGATCCGGGACTACTAGCACAGATACGCAGTATTTT. Translating gives CASSLRSGTTSTDTQYF. Full variable domain (rest looked up from reference TRBV9 and TRBJ2-3): DSGVTQTPKHLITATGQRVTLRCSPRSGDLSVYWYQQSLDQGLQFLIQYYNGEERAKGNILERFSAQQFPDLHSELNLSSLELGDSALYFCASSLRSGTTSTDTQYFGPGTRLTVL.

CDR3: CASSLVPRLAGGPNEQYF. Here the CDR3 DNA reads TGTGCCAGCAGCTTAGTCCCCAGACTAGCGGGAGGGCCCAACGAGCAGTACTTC. This chain joins TRBV7-9 and TRBJ2-7; 14 nucleotides line up with TRBD2. The CDR3 loop spans 18 amino acids. Germline CDR1 and CDR2: SEHNR and FQNEAQ (reference sequence). Germline trimming cut 1 base from V and 5 bases from J; bases unmatched to any gene: 10.

This clone was seen just once. The genes are TRBV30 and TRBJ2-2; D is perhaps TRBD2 (5 bases). The CDR3 spans 15 residues. The germline V and J ends were trimmed by 8 bases and 1 base, with 17 bases remaining between them. Germline CDR1 reads GTSNPN; CDR2 reads SVGIG (reference sequence). The CDR3 nucleotides read TGTGCCGGATCCTCGGGGATATTGAACACCGGGGAGCTGTTTTTT. It codes for CAGSSGILNTGELFF.

The chain uses TRBV10-1 and TRBJ2-1, with 8 bases identical to TRBD2. J gave up 4 bases and V 5 bases, and 4 bases lay outside the gene matches. The CDR3 is 14 residues long. Germline V gene data show CDR1 as WNHNN and CDR2 as SYGVQD (reference sequence). CDR3 loop: CASSTGLGYNEQFF. The DNA of the CDR3 is TGCGCCAGCAGTACGGGACTAGGATACAATGAGCAGTTCTTC.

This clone has a single count. The V gene is TRBV5-1, the J gene TRBJ2-3; the D gene is possibly TRBD1 (6 bases). Germline-derived CDR1 and CDR2 are SGHRS and YFSETQ. Deletions cut 0 bases from V and 4 bases from J, with 9 bases between. The CDR3 covers 14 residues. Here the CDR3 reads CASSLAGAADTQYF. In nucleotides, the CDR3 is TGCGCCAGCAGCTTGGCAGGGGCCGCAGATACGCAGTATTTT.

This chain connects TRBV7-8 to TRBJ2-7; D is perhaps TRBD2 (5 bases). The CDR3 has 13 amino acids. The V gene's germline CDR1 is SGHVS and CDR2 FQNEAQ. V dropped 1 base and J dropped 3 bases, with 7 bases sitting between them. The CDR3 protein is CASSLGAGYEQYF. The CDR3 region has the DNA TGTGCCAGCAGCTTAGGGGCGGGCTACGAGCAGTACTTC.